The sample holds a few counts of the clone carrying this T cell receptor (beta chain). What it recognizes is unknown. This sample is part of a study of T-cell memory formation after mild COVID-19. Study details: TCR clusters mostly belonged to single donors.

CDR1 is MNHEY and CDR2 is SVGEGT in the germline V gene. The ends were cut back, 10 bases at V and 3 bases at J, with 11 bases in the middle. The CDR3 is made up of 12 amino acids. Study-wide results and caveats: Among clones peaking at day 37 in the second wave, SARS-CoV-2 specificity remained unconfirmed. CD4+ contracting clones were found mainly in CM and EM, and CD8+ ones in EMRA.

Barcoded TCR alpha and TCR beta cDNA libraries with UMIs came from 5'RACE using constant-segment primers. MiXCR, run by TCRdb on the 5' RACE reads, gives a single entry per CDR3 protein. The table includes about 430,000 distinct CDR3 sequences, roughly 18% detected once. The genes are TRBV6-2 or TRBV6-3 and TRBJ2-3; D gene uncertain. This sequence originates from a young man who had mild COVID-19 (a few samples of this study predate the infection). Cell type and time point are not known. The sequencing sample was made of PBMCs or a T cell subset sorted from them (not recorded which). The CDR3: CATRRATDTQYF. CDR3 DNA: TGTGCCACGCGGCGAGCAACAGATACGCAGTATTTT.